The rows below give T cell receptor beta chains drawn from one sample of a study of blood T cell repertoires in COVID-19. TCRdb keeps only in-frame clones here, not all; method: immunoSEQ multiplex PCR. The sample holds some 430,000 clones, roughly 91% seen once. The sequencing sample was made of PBMCs or T cells enriched from blood (not recorded which). These receptor sequences come from a man aged 18 to 30 who had recovered from COVID-19. Each CDR3 is given with its conserved first and last residue. A D gene is named only where the DNA matches it firmly. Clone sizes are given selectively: once, few, many, or a class where the clone is expanded.

CDR3 protein: CAIGGQGNGYTF; CDR3 DNA: TGTGCCATCGGAGGACAGGGGAACGGCTACACCTTC; V gene: TRBV10-3; J gene: TRBJ1-2; CDR3 length: 12; clone size: NA; D gene: TRBD1
CDR3 protein: CASSTNRAWGYTF; CDR3 DNA: TGTGCCAGCAGCACCAACAGGGCGTGGGGCTACACCTTC; V gene: TRBV28; J gene: TRBJ1-2; CDR3 length: 13; clone size: NA; D gene: NA
CDR3 protein: CASSPQGTNYGYTF; CDR3 DNA: TGTGCCAGCAGTCCCCAGGGCACTAACTATGGCTACACCTTC; V gene: TRBV9; J gene: TRBJ1-2; CDR3 length: 14; clone size: NA; D gene: NA
CDR3 protein: CASSLVPPGQANTEAFF; CDR3 DNA: TGCGCCAGCAGCTTGGTCCCGCCGGGACAGGCGAACACTGAAGCTTTCTTT; V gene: TRBV5-1; J gene: TRBJ1-1; CDR3 length: 17; clone size: NA; D gene: TRBD1
CDR3 protein: CATSAFSDRAEKLFF; CDR3 DNA: TGTGCCACCAGTGCCTTTTCGGACAGGGCTGAAAAACTGTTTTTT; V gene: TRBV24-1; J gene: TRBJ1-4; CDR3 length: 15; clone size: NA; D gene: TRBD1
CDR3 protein: CATTTGRRGGTQYF; CDR3 DNA: TGTGCCACCACCACAGGGCGAAGAGGTGGGACGCAGTATTTT; V gene: TRBV24-1; J gene: TRBJ2-3; CDR3 length: 14; clone size: NA; D gene: NA
CDR3 protein: CSGSYRRDGEKLFF; CDR3 DNA: TGCAGCGGCTCGTACAGGAGAGATGGCGAAAAACTGTTTTTT; V gene: TRBV29-1; J gene: TRBJ1-4; CDR3 length: 14; clone size: NA; D gene: NA
CDR3 protein: CASSLGFSGNGYTF; CDR3 DNA: TGTGCCAGCAGCTTAGGTTTCTCGGGAAATGGCTACACCTTC; V gene: TRBV11-2; J gene: TRBJ1-2; CDR3 length: 14; clone size: few; D gene: NA
CDR3 protein: CAISDSGQGNYGYTF; CDR3 DNA: TGTGCCATCAGTGACTCAGGGCAGGGGAACTATGGCTACACCTTC; V gene: TRBV10-3; J gene: TRBJ1-2; CDR3 length: 15; clone size: NA; D gene: NA
CDR3 protein: CATSRGVSTPKDTQYF; CDR3 DNA: TGTGCCACCAGCAGAGGCGTTTCCACGCCGAAGGATACGCAGTATTTT; V gene: TRBV15; J gene: TRBJ2-3; CDR3 length: 16; clone size: NA; D gene: NA